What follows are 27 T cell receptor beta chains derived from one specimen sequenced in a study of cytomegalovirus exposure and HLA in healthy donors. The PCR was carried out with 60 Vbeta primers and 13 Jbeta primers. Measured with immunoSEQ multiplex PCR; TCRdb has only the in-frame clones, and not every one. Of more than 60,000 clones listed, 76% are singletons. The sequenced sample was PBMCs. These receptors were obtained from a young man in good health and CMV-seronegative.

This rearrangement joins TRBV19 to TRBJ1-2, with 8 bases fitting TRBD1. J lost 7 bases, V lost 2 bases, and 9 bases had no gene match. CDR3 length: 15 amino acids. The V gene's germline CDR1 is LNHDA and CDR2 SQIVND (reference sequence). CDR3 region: CASSITLGQGGGYTF. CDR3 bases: TGTGCCAGTAGTATAACTCTCGGACAGGGCGGTGGCTACACCTTC.

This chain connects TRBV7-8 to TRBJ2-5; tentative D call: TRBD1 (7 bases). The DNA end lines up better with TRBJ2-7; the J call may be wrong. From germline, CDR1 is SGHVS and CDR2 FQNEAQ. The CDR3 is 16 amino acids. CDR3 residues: CASSLGTSGGTYEQYF. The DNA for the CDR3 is TGTGCCAGCAGCTTAGGGACCTCAGGGGGGACCTACGAGCAGTACTTC.

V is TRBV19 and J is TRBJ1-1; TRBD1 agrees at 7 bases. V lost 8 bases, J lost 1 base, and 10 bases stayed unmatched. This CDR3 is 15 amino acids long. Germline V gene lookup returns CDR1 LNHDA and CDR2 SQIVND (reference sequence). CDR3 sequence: CASHVGTVKNTEAFF. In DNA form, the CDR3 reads TGTGCCAGTCATGTGGGGACAGTGAAGAACACTGAAGCTTTCTTT.

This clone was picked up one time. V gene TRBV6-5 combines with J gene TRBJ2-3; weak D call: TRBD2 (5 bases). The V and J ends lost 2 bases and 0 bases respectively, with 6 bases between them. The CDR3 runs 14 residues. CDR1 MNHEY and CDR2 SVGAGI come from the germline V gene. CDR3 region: CASSYKRSTDTQYF. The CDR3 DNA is TGTGCCAGCAGTTACAAGCGGAGCACAGATACGCAGTATTTT.

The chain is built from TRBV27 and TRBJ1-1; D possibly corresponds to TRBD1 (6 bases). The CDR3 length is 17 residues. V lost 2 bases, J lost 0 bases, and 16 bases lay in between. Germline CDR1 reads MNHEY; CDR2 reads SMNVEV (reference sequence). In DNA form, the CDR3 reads TGTGCCAGCAGTTTAAGGGGGGGGGTCGGGATGAACACTGAAGCTTTCTTT. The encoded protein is CASSLRGGVGMNTEAFF.

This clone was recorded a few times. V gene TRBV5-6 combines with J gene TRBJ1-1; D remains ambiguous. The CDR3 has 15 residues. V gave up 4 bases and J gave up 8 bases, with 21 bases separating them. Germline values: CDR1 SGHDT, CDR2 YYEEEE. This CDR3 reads CASSRAGRTFSEAFF. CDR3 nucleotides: TGTGCCAGCAGCCGGGCGGGGAGAACATTCTCAGAAGCTTTCTTT.

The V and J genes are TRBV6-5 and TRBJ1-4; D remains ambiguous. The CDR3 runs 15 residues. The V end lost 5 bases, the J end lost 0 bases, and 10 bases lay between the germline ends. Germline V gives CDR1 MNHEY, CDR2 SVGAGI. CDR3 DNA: TGTGCCAGCAGTACCGGGATAACAACTAATGAAAAACTGTTTTTT. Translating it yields CASSTGITTNEKLFF.

CDR3 bases: TGTGCCAGCAGCACCCCGACAGCCTACAATGAGCAGTTCTTC. Protein sequence: CASSTPTAYNEQFF. The V and J genes are TRBV7-9 and TRBJ2-1; possible D gene TRBD1, 5 bases. In germline, CDR1 is SEHNR, CDR2 FQNEAQ (reference sequence). V gave up 5 bases and J gave up 2 bases, with 10 bases separating them. The CDR3 contains 14 residues.

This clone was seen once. The CDR3 reads CASSEVRGIQPQHF. CDR3 sequence (DNA): TGCGCCAGCAGTGAGGTTCGGGGGATTCAGCCCCAGCATTTT. V gene TRBV10-2 combines with J gene TRBJ1-5; D is perhaps TRBD1 (5 bases). Looked up from germline, CDR1 is WSHSY and CDR2 is SAAADI. The CDR3 runs to 14 residues. V was pared by 2 bases and J by 6 bases, with 11 bases between.

CDR3 nucleotide sequence: TGTGCCAGCTCACCAAAAAGTGCAGGTTCAGGGGGTCAGCCCCAGCATTTT. Protein sequence: CASSPKSAGSGGQPQHF. The chain recombines TRBV18 with TRBJ1-5, with TRBD1 matching 7 bases. With V trimmed by 2 bases and J by 6 bases, 13 bases remained unmatched. The CDR3 length is 17 residues. Germline loops: CDR1 KGHSH, CDR2 LQKENI.

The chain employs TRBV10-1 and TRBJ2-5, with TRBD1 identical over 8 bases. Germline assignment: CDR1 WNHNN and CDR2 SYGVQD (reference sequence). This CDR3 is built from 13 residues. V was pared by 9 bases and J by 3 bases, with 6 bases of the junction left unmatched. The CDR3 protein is CARRTGPEETQYF. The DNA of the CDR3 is TGCGCCAGAAGGACAGGGCCCGAAGAGACCCAGTACTTC.

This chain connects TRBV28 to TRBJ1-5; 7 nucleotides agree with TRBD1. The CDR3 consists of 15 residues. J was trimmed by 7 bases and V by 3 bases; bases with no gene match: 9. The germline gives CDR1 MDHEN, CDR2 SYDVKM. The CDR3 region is CASSLSFQGGQPQHF. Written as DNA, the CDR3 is TGTGCCAGCAGTTTGTCATTTCAGGGGGGCCAGCCCCAGCATTTT. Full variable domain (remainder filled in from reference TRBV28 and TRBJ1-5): DVKVTQSSRYLVKRTGEKVFLECVQDMDHENMFWYRQDPGLGLRLIYFSYDVKMKEKGDIPEGYSVSREKKERFSLILESASTNQTSMYLCASSLSFQGGQPQHFGDGTRLSIL.

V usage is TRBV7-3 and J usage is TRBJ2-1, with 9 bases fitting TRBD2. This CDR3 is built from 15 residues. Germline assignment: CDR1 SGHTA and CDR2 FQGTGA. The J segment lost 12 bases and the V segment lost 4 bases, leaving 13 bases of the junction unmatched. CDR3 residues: CASSSSSGEAYGQFF. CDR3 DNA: TGTGCCAGCAGCTCATCTAGCGGGGAGGCGTATGGGCAGTTCTTC. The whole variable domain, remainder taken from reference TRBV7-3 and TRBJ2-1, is GAGVSQTPSNKVTEKGKYVELRCDPISGHTALYWYRQSLGQGPEFLIYFQGTGAADDSGLPNDRFFAVRPEGSVSTLKIQRTERGDSAVYLCASSSSSGEAYGQFFGPGTRLTVL.

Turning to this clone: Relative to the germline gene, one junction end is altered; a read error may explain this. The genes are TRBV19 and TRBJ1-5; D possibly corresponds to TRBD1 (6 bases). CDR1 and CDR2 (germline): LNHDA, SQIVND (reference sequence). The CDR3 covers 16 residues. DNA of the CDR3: TGTGCCAGTAGTACCGCCTGGGACACGGGCAATCGGCCCCAGCATTTT. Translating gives CASSTAWDTGNRPQHF.

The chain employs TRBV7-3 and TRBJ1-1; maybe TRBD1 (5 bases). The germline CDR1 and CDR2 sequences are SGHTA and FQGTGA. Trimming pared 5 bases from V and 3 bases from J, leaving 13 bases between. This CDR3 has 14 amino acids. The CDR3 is CASSPNSGDTEAFF. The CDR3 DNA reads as TGTGCCAGCAGCCCCAACTCGGGGGACACTGAAGCTTTCTTT.

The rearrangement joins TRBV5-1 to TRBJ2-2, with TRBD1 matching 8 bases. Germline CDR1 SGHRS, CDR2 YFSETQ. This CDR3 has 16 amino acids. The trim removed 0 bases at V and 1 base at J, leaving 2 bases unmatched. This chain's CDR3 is CASSLDGQGNTGELFF. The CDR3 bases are TGCGCCAGCAGCTTGGATGGACAGGGGAACACCGGGGAGCTGTTTTTT.

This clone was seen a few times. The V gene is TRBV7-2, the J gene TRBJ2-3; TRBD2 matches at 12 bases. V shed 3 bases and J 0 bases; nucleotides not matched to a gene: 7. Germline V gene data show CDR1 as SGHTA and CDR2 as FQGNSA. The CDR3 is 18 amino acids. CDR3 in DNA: TGTGCCAGCAGCTTGGTACTAGCGGGGGGCCCAAGCACAGATACGCAGTATTTT. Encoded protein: CASSLVLAGGPSTDTQYF.

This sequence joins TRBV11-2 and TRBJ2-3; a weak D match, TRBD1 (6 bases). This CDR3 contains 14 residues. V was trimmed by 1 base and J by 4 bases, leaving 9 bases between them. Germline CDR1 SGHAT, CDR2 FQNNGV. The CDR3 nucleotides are TGTGCCAGCAGCTTAGTACAGGGTCCAGATACGCAGTATTTT. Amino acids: CASSLVQGPDTQYF.

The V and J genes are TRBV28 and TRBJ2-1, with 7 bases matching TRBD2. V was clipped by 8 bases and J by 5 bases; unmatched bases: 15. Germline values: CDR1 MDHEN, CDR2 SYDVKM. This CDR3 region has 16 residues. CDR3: CASPPLMGLRNNEQFF. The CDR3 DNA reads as TGTGCCAGCCCCCCTCTAATGGGACTAAGAAACAATGAGCAGTTCTTC.

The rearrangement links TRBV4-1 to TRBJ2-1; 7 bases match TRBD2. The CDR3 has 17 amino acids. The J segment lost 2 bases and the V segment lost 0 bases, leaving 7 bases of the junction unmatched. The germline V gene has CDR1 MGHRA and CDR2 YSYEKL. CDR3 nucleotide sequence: TGCGCCAGCAGCCAAGACCGTACTAGCGTCGCCTACAATGAGCAGTTCTTC. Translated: CASSQDRTSVAYNEQFF.

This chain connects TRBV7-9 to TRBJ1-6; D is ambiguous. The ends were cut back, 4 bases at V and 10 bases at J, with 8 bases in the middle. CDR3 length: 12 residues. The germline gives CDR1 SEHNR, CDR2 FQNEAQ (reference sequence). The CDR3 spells CASSSGVSPLHF. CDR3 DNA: TGTGCCAGCAGCTCTGGAGTATCACCCCTCCACTTT. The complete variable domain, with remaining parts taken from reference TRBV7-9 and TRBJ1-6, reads DTGVSQNPRHKITKRGQNVTFRCDPISEHNRLYWYRQTLGQGPEFLTYFQNEAQLEKSRLLSDRFSAERPKGSFSTLEIQRTEQGDSAMYLCASSSGVSPLHFGNGTRLTVT.

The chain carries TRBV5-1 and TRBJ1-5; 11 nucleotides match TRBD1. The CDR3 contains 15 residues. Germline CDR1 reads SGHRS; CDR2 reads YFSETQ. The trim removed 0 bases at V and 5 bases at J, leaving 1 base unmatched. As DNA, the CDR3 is TGCGCCAGCAGCTTGGGGACAGGGGGCGATCAGCCCCAGCATTTT. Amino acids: CASSLGTGGDQPQHF. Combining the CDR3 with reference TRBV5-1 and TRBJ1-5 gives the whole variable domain KAGVTQTPRYLIKTRGQQVTLSCSPISGHRSVSWYQQTPGQGLQFLFEYFSETQRNKGNFPGRFSGRQFSNSRSEMNVSTLELGDSALYLCASSLGTGGDQPQHFGDGTRLSIL.

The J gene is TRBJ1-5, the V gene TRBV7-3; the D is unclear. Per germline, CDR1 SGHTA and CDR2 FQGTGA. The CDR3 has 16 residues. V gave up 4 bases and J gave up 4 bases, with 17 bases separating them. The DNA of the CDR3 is TGTGCCAGCAGCTCCTGTTCGAGGGTTTTAAATCAGCCCCAGCATTTT. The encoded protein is CASSSCSRVLNQPQHF.

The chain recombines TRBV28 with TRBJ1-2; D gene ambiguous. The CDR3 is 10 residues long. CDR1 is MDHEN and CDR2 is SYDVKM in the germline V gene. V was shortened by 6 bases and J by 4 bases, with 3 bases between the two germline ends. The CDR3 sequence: CASRLYGYTF. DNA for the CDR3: TGTGCCAGCAGACTCTATGGCTACACCTTC.

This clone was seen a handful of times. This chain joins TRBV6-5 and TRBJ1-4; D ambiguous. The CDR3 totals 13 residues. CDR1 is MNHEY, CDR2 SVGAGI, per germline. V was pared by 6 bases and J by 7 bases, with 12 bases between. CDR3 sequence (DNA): TGTGCCAGCAGCCCTAGCGTGCGTGAAAAACTGTTTTTT. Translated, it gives CASSPSVREKLFF.

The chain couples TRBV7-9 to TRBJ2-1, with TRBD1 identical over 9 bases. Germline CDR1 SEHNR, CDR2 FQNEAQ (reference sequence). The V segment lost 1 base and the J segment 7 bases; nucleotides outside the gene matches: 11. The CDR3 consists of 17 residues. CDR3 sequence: CASSLGSTGGSRNEQFF. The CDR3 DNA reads TGTGCCAGCAGCTTAGGGTCTACAGGGGGCAGTCGGAATGAGCAGTTCTTC.

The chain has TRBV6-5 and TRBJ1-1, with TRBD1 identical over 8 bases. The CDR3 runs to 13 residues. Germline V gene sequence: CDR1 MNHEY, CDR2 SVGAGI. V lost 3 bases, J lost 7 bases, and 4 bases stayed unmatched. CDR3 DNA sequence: TGTGCCAGCAGTTATTCCGGGACAGGTGAAGCTTTCTTT. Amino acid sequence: CASSYSGTGEAFF.